Following are 14 T cell receptor beta chains from one sample sequenced in a study of blood T cells in healthy people across ages. Alongside a J-beta primer mix, a sample-barcoded 5' primer served in a second PCR lasting about 7 to 12 cycles. MiXCR, run by TCRdb on the 5' RACE reads, gives a single entry per CDR3 protein. The sample lists about 830,000 distinct CDR3 sequences, 55% to 65% occurring once. Sample: blood. The source of these receptors is a man aged 25 to 45 in good health.

The chain employs TRBV5-1 and TRBJ2-7; no clear D. The CDR3 loop spans 13 amino acids. Trimming shortened V by 4 bases and J by 7 bases, and 15 bases separated the two germline ends. Germline CDR1 reads SGHRS; CDR2 reads YFSETQ. CDR3 coding DNA: TGCGCCAGCAGCCCCGAATGGGGAAGGGAGCAGTACTTC. Its translation is CASSPEWGREQYF.

Many counts were recorded for this clonotype. The gene calls are TRBV29-1 and TRBJ2-3; 7 bases line up with TRBD1. The V and J ends lost 7 bases and 4 bases, in that order; junction bases with no gene match: 11. This CDR3 region has 14 residues. Germline-derived CDR1 and CDR2 are SQVTM and ANQGSEA. This CDR3 is CSASPTGVSDTQYF. The CDR3 bases are TGCAGCGCCAGCCCCACAGGGGTTTCAGATACGCAGTATTTT.

The rearrangement joins TRBV7-3 to TRBJ2-6; 7 bases are shared with TRBD1. The CDR3 is made up of 14 amino acids. Germline loops: CDR1 SGHTA, CDR2 FQGTGA. Trimming removed 6 bases from V and 2 bases from J; junction bases left unmatched: 1. The chain's CDR3 is CASRGTAGANVLTF. The DNA of the CDR3 is TGTGCCAGCAGGGGGACAGCTGGGGCCAACGTCCTGACTTTC.

The rearrangement links TRBV7-2 to TRBJ1-2, with TRBD1 as a possible D gene (6 bases). CDR3 length: 14 residues. V was clipped by 5 bases and J by 7 bases, with 17 bases between them. The V gene's germline CDR1 is SGHTA and CDR2 FQGNSA. CDR3 in amino acids: CASSPAGGAFGYTF. DNA for the CDR3: TGTGCCAGCAGCCCAGCCGGGGGGGCTTTTGGCTACACCTTC.

Note on this clonotype: One end of the junction varies from germline; a read error may be responsible. The chain joins TRBV7-2 to TRBJ1-6, with TRBD1 as a possible D gene (6 bases). CDR1 SGHTA and CDR2 FQGNSA come from the germline V gene. CDR3 length: 17 amino acids. The CDR3 loop is CASSLGPAGAGNSPPHF. CDR3 sequence (DNA): TGTGCCAGCAGCTTAGGTCCGGCGGGGGCTGGGAATTCACCCCCCCACTTT. Together with reference TRBV7-2 and TRBJ1-6, the CDR3 gives the full variable domain: GAGVSQSPSNKVTEKGKDVELRCDPISGHTALYWYRQSLGQGLEFLIYFQGNSAPDKSGLPSDRFSAERTGGSVSTLTIQRTQQEDSAVYLCASSLGPAGAGNSPPHFGNGTRLTVT.

Concerning this clonotype: The junction departs from germline at one end; a sequencing error may be responsible. This chain connects TRBV20-1 to TRBJ2-7; possibly TRBD1 for D (5 bases). This CDR3 is built from 13 residues. CDR1 and CDR2 (germline): DFQATT, SNEGSKA (reference sequence). The CDR3 spells CSASRGLVYEQYF. In DNA form, the CDR3 reads TGCAGTGCTAGTAGGGGTCTAGTCTACGAGCAATACTTC.

The J gene is TRBJ2-1, the V gene TRBV6-2 or TRBV6-3, with 7 bases that match TRBD1. The germline V gene encodes CDR1 MNHEY and CDR2 SVGEGT. The CDR3 has 16 amino acids. V dropped 5 bases and J dropped 4; count of bases not matched to a gene: 11. The CDR3 protein is CASSRLGQLLYNEQFF. The CDR3 DNA reads TGTGCCAGCAGTAGACTGGGACAGCTATTATACAATGAGCAGTTCTTC.

The rearrangement uses TRBV20-1 and TRBJ2-5; 12 bases align to TRBD2. The germline CDR1 and CDR2 sequences are DFQATT and SNEGSKA (reference sequence). The junction had 6 bases not matched to a gene; V was cut back by 3 bases and J by 4 bases. This CDR3 region has 15 residues. CDR3 amino acids: CSARAPLAGGETQYF. The CDR3 DNA reads as TGCAGTGCTAGGGCACCACTAGCGGGGGGAGAGACCCAGTACTTC.

This clonotype showed up just a few times. DNA for the CDR3: TGTGCCAGCAGCTTCCTCACAGGGTACGGGGCCAACGTCCTGACTTTC. Its protein is CASSFLTGYGANVLTF. The chain links TRBV7-2 to TRBJ2-6; maybe TRBD1 (6 bases). V dropped 3 bases and J dropped 4 bases, with 13 bases sitting between them. Germline V lookup: CDR1 SGHTA, CDR2 FQGNSA. This CDR3 spans 16 amino acids.

V and J are TRBV7-2 and TRBJ1-5; D unclear. The germline V and J ends were trimmed by 5 bases and 3 bases, with 11 bases remaining between them. This CDR3 is built from 14 residues. The germline V gene has CDR1 SGHTA and CDR2 FQGNSA. The CDR3 loop is CASSMDGYNQPQHF. The CDR3 DNA is TGTGCCAGCAGCATGGACGGATACAATCAGCCCCAGCATTTT.

This clonotype was seen ten or more times. CDR3: CASSLQSASGANVLTF. The CDR3 nucleotides read TGCGCCAGCAGCCTTCAGTCCGCCTCTGGGGCCAACGTCCTGACTTTC. This chain links TRBV4-3 with TRBJ2-6; unclear D gene. Trimming took off 4 bases at V and 0 bases at J, with 10 bases between the two ends. The germline gives CDR1 LGHNA, CDR2 YSLEER. The CDR3 extends over 16 amino acids.

As for this clonotype: One end of the junction fails to match germline, which may point to a read error. The V gene is TRBV5-1, the J gene TRBJ2-3, with D tentatively TRBD1 (5 bases). CDR3 size: 13 residues. Germline V gene lookup returns CDR1 SGHRS and CDR2 YFSETQ. CDR3 amino acids: CASSGASTDTLYF. The CDR3 DNA follows: TGCGCCAGCAGCGGGGCTTCCACAGATACGCTGTATTTT.

V and J are TRBV6-5 and TRBJ2-5; D is possibly TRBD2 (7 bases). This CDR3 contains 16 residues. Germline V gene data show CDR1 as MNHEY and CDR2 as SVGAGI. V was shortened by 4 bases and J by 0 bases, with 15 bases between the two germline ends. The CDR3 loop reads CASSSPRGRNQETQYF. CDR3 nucleotide sequence: TGTGCCAGCAGTTCCCCGCGGGGGCGAAACCAAGAGACCCAGTACTTC.

The CDR3 loop reads CASIPGLDRGYTF. The DNA of the CDR3 is TGTGCCAGCATCCCTGGGCTCGATCGTGGCTACACCTTC. The chain couples TRBV12-3 or TRBV12-4 to TRBJ1-2, with no clear D. V lost 7 bases and J lost 7, with 16 bases in between. The CDR3 totals 13 residues.